The 18 T cell receptor beta chains below come from one sample, sequenced in a study of patients and donors after allogeneic stem cell transplantation. TCRdb independently ran MiXCR on the RT-PCR reads; one entry per CDR3 protein. The top ten clones hold less than 9.5% of a sample with approximately 410,000 distinct CDR3 sequences, around 16% of them seen once. Sequences were obtained from blood, either unsorted or a sorted T cell fraction (not recorded which). All receptors come from a human donor who was either an allogeneic HSCT recipient or a stem cell or donor lymphocyte infusion donor (not recorded which). It is not recorded whose cells these are; they may come from a transplant donor.

The genes are TRBV3-1 and TRBJ2-7; D gene ambiguous. The V and J ends lost 2 bases and 7 bases respectively, with 12 bases between them. Germline-derived CDR1 and CDR2 are LGHDT and YNNKEL (reference sequence). This CDR3 has 13 amino acids. The chain's CDR3 is CASSQPGRWEQYF. The CDR3, as DNA: TGTGCCAGCAGCCAACCCGGGCGGTGGGAGCAGTACTTC.

V usage is TRBV7-3 and J usage is TRBJ1-1, with D unresolved. The CDR3 spans 14 residues. The V gene's germline CDR1 is SGHTA and CDR2 FQGTGA. With 5 bases removed from V and 4 bases from J, the gap between germline ends came to 14 bases. The CDR3 loop is CASSPGSAGTEAFF. The CDR3, as DNA: TGTGCCAGCAGCCCCGGGTCGGCGGGCACTGAAGCTTTCTTT.

This clonotype was observed a few times. The gene calls are TRBV5-1 and TRBJ2-5; D tentatively reads TRBD1 or TRBD2 (6 bases each). Germline assignment: CDR1 SGHRS and CDR2 YFSETQ. The CDR3 loop spans 15 amino acids. V dropped 4 bases and J dropped 6 bases, with 19 bases sitting between them. The CDR3 nucleotides read TGCGCCAGCAGCCTGGGAGGACAGTTAGGAAAGACCCAGTACTTC. This translates into CASSLGGQLGKTQYF.

This clonotype has only a few counts. This sequence joins TRBV6-2 or TRBV6-3 and TRBJ2-1; no firm D call. The length of the CDR3 is 14 residues. V was pared by 4 bases and J by 7 bases, with 14 bases between. Germline lookup yields CDR1 MNHEY and CDR2 SVGEGT. The CDR3 reads CASSSVPTVNEQFF. In DNA form, the CDR3 reads TGTGCCAGCAGTTCCGTACCGACGGTAAATGAGCAGTTCTTC.

There are a few counts of this clonotype. J is TRBJ2-2 and V is TRBV7-2, with D possibly matching TRBD2 (6 bases). CDR3 length: 15 residues. CDR1 is SGHTA and CDR2 is FQGNSA in the germline V gene. Trimming left V 2 bases short and J 6 bases short, with 13 bases between. This CDR3 reads CASSLKDYSSGELFF. The CDR3 DNA sequence: TGTGCCAGCAGCTTAAAGGACTATAGTTCCGGGGAGCTGTTTTTT.

The chain uses TRBV4-3 and TRBJ1-2; D is uncertain. Germline loops: CDR1 LGHNA, CDR2 YSLEER. Trimming removed 0 bases at V and 4 bases at J, with 12 bases between. The CDR3 contains 15 residues. The CDR3 loop is CASSQDQKESYGYTF. DNA of the CDR3: TGCGCCAGCAGCCAAGATCAGAAGGAGAGCTATGGCTACACCTTC.

This chain uses TRBV5-1 with TRBJ2-3; 7 bases match TRBD2. Trimming at V came to 0 bases and at J to 4 bases, leaving 8 bases not matched to a gene. Germline CDR1 and CDR2: SGHRS and YFSETQ. There are 16 residues in the CDR3. CDR3 sequence: CASSLGSGRRADTQYF. CDR3 coding DNA: TGCGCCAGCAGCTTGGGTAGCGGGCGCCGGGCAGATACGCAGTATTTT.

Only a few counts were recorded for this clonotype. The chain employs TRBV6-2 or TRBV6-3 and TRBJ2-7; possible D gene TRBD1, 6 bases. Trimming shortened V by 7 bases and J by 3 bases, and 16 bases separated the two germline ends. This CDR3 has 14 residues. Germline values: CDR1 MNHEY, CDR2 SVGEGT. The CDR3 region has the DNA TGTGCCAGCACCTCGGGACACTCTTTCTACGAGCAGTACTTC. Protein: CASTSGHSFYEQYF.

This chain joins TRBV5-6 and TRBJ1-2; D is perhaps TRBD1 (6 bases). The CDR3 length is 15 residues. Trimming shortened V by 2 bases and J by 2 bases, and 13 bases separated the two germline ends. Germline lookup yields CDR1 SGHDT and CDR2 YYEEEE. The CDR3 loop is CASSLWGAKNYGYTF. The CDR3 DNA reads TGTGCCAGCAGCTTATGGGGGGCGAAAAACTATGGCTACACCTTC.

In this sample, this clonotype turned up many times. This chain joins TRBV19 and TRBJ2-7; D unclear. CDR1 and CDR2 (germline): LNHDA, SQIVND (reference sequence). The CDR3 runs 16 residues. Trimming left V 5 bases short and J 4 bases short, with 21 bases between. The DNA of the CDR3 is TGTGCCAGTAGTCTCGGCTGGGCGTCCGCTCATTACGAGCAGTACTTC. Its protein is CASSLGWASAHYEQYF.

The chain carries TRBV4-3 and TRBJ2-6; 8 positions agree with TRBD2. The ends lost 4 bases at V and 4 bases at J; junction bases unmatched: 6. The length of the CDR3 is 16 residues. Germline CDR1 is LGHNA and CDR2 is YSLEER. DNA of the CDR3: TGCGCCAGCAGCCGCGGGGGGCTCGGGGGGGCCAACGTCCTGACTTTC. It specifies CASSRGGLGGANVLTF.

There are a few counts of this clonotype. The gene calls are TRBV10-3 and TRBJ2-1; 11 positions agree with TRBD2. This CDR3 spans 16 amino acids. Germline lookup yields CDR1 ENHRY and CDR2 SYGVKD. V was clipped by 4 bases and J by 7 bases; unmatched bases: 9. CDR3 DNA sequence: TGTGCCATCAGTGGGATAGCGGGAGGGCCGCTGAATGAGCAGTTCTTC. As protein: CAISGIAGGPLNEQFF.

Only a few counts were recorded for this clonotype. The rearrangement links TRBV20-1 to TRBJ2-7; 9 bases align to TRBD1. Germline lookup yields CDR1 DFQATT and CDR2 SNEGSKA (reference sequence). The CDR3 has 14 residues. V shed 5 bases, J shed 4 bases, and the junction held 9 bases outside the gene matches. The CDR3, as DNA: TGCAGTGCTTTTCTCTTAGGGACAGGGTACGAGCAGTACTTC. Its protein product is CSAFLLGTGYEQYF.

This clonotype occurred a few times. The V call is TRBV7-8, the J call TRBJ2-2; 12 nucleotides line up with TRBD2. With 4 bases clipped from V and 5 bases from J, the junction kept 11 bases outside the gene matches. Germline loops: CDR1 SGHVS, CDR2 FQNEAQ. This CDR3 spans 18 amino acids. The CDR3 sequence is CASSSSPTSGSGTGELFF. Written as DNA, the CDR3 is TGTGCCAGCAGCTCTTCACCGACTAGCGGGAGTGGAACCGGGGAGCTGTTTTTT.

The chain carries TRBV11-2 and TRBJ2-7; D not certain. Germline V lookup: CDR1 SGHAT, CDR2 FQNNGV. V was cut by 6 bases and J by 3 bases, with 9 bases left in between. The CDR3 spans 12 residues. The CDR3 coding sequence is TGTGCCAGCAGTTTTCTATTCTACGAGCAGTACTTC. Amino acid sequence: CASSFLFYEQYF.

The chain joins TRBV15 to TRBJ2-5; 9 bases agree with TRBD2. The germline V gene encodes CDR1 LNHNV and CDR2 YYDKDF (reference sequence). The CDR3 has 18 residues. V trimming: 1 base; J trimming: 5 bases; junction bases outside the gene matches: 14. This CDR3 reads CATSRVPSGAFVIETQYF. The CDR3 bases are TGTGCCACCAGCAGAGTCCCTAGCGGGGCCTTTGTAATCGAGACCCAGTACTTC.

This clonotype was seen repeatedly, ten times or more. The rearrangement links TRBV4-3 to TRBJ1-1, with D hard to call. V shed 0 bases and J shed 4 bases, with 6 bases lying between them. The CDR3 totals 13 residues. Per germline, CDR1 LGHNA and CDR2 YSLEER. The DNA of the CDR3 is TGCGCCAGCAGCCAAGAAACCCCCACTGAAGCTTTCTTT. This sequence encodes CASSQETPTEAFF.

This clonotype was seen at least ten times. CDR3 coding DNA: TGTGCCAGCAGTTTAGGCGTAGGTGGGGCCAACGTCCTGACTTTC. Protein: CASSLGVGGANVLTF. The gene calls are TRBV12-3 or TRBV12-4 and TRBJ2-6; D not resolved. The CDR3 length is 15 residues. V was shortened by 1 base and J by 3 bases, with 7 bases between the two germline ends.